Following are 26 T cell receptor beta chains from one sample sequenced in a study of regulatory T cells in long-lasting Graves disease. Time point defined: newly diagnosed GD, antithyroid drugs for less than 3 months. PBMC RNA was the source of the TCR library. To make TCR beta libraries, researchers used iRepertoire HTBI primers and Arm-PCR of CDR3 regions. One entry per CDR3 protein results from TCRdb running MiXCR on the multiplex PCR reads. The repertoire has over 300,000 distinct CDR3 sequences, about a sixth of them found once; the top ten carry 22%. The sequences come from peripheral blood mononuclear cells (PBMCs), collected at new diagnosis, from a patient treated with antithyroid drugs. Receptors originate from a female donor with Graves disease.

There are many counts of this clonotype. The genes are TRBV29-1 and TRBJ2-5; no firm D call. The CDR3 spans 14 residues. Germline lookup yields CDR1 SQVTM and CDR2 ANQGSEA. V gave up 0 bases and J gave up 1 base, with 9 bases separating them. The CDR3 DNA sequence: TGCAGCGTTGAAGATCTCGTCCTCCAAGAGACCCAGTACTTC. This translates into CSVEDLVLQETQYF.

The chain has TRBV29-1 and TRBJ2-2, with D unclear. Germline V lookup: CDR1 SQVTM, CDR2 ANQGSEA. V was trimmed by 4 bases and J by 6 bases, leaving 12 bases between them. CDR3 length equals 13 residues. Here the CDR3 reads CSVALNQAGELFF. DNA for the CDR3: TGCAGCGTTGCACTAAATCAAGCCGGGGAGCTGTTTTTT.

The count of this clonotype is one. The V call is TRBV7-3, the J call TRBJ1-5; D might be TRBD1 (5 bases). The CDR3 spans 18 residues. Per germline, CDR1 SGHTA and CDR2 FQGTGA. The V end was cut by 5 bases, the J end by 6 bases, with 26 bases between. The CDR3 reads CASSPLRGRVLGVQPQHF. In DNA, the CDR3 is TGTGCCAGCAGCCCTTTGCGTGGGAGGGTGCTAGGGGTTCAGCCCCAGCATTTT.

This clonotype was detected ten times or more. V gene TRBV12-3 or TRBV12-4 combines with J gene TRBJ1-5, with a weak D call TRBD1 (6 bases). The CDR3 runs to 15 residues. The germline V and J ends were trimmed by 5 bases and 0 bases, with 11 bases remaining between them. CDR3 protein: CASSDPTGSNQPQHF. In DNA, the CDR3 is TGTGCCAGCAGTGATCCGACAGGTAGCAATCAGCCCCAGCATTTT.

This clonotype came up a few times. This rearrangement joins TRBV10-2 to TRBJ2-3; no firm D call. V lost 3 bases and J 2 bases, leaving 6 bases between the germline ends. This CDR3 is built from 13 residues. The germline gives CDR1 WSHSY, CDR2 SAAADI. Here the CDR3 reads CASSEPATDTQYF. In DNA form, the CDR3 reads TGCGCCAGCAGTGAACCGGCCACAGATACGCAGTATTTT.

Many counts were recorded for this clonotype. The chain is built from TRBV20-1 and TRBJ1-1; D ambiguous. V was trimmed by 7 bases and J by 1 base, leaving 7 bases between them. CDR3 length: 11 residues. Germline V gene lookup returns CDR1 DFQATT and CDR2 SNEGSKA (reference sequence). CDR3 residues: CSVRRNTEAFF. The CDR3, as DNA: TGCAGTGTCAGGCGGAACACTGAAGCTTTCTTT.

At least ten counts were recorded for this clonotype. The J gene is TRBJ1-3, the V gene TRBV12-3 or TRBV12-4; 9 bases are shared with TRBD1. The CDR3 contains 18 residues. V shed 5 bases and J 0 bases; nucleotides not matched to a gene: 11. The CDR3 is CASSPPGQGPLSGNTIYF. In nucleotides, the CDR3 is TGTGCCAGCAGTCCCCCGGGACAGGGACCCCTCTCTGGAAACACCATATATTTT.

This clonotype was observed at least ten times. Written as DNA, the CDR3 is TGTGCCACCTCCGAGGGGACGCTTAAGGCCGGGGAGCTGTTTTTT. Amino acids: CATSEGTLKAGELFF. The chain recombines TRBV24-1 with TRBJ2-2; D possibly matches TRBD1 or TRBD2 (5 bases each). The germline V gene has CDR1 KGHDR and CDR2 SFDVKD. The CDR3 length is 15 residues. V shed 9 bases and J shed 6 bases, with 19 bases lying between them.

This clonotype turned up a few times. A single base is all that separates this from a far larger clone, so a read error is likely. The V and J genes are TRBV20-1 and TRBJ2-1; TRBD2 aligns across 12 bases. CDR1 and CDR2 from the germline V gene are DFQATT and SNEGSKA (reference sequence). The CDR3 contains 16 residues. CDR3 DNA: TGCAGTGCTTCATCACTTCGACTAGCGGGGGCAGTGACCCAGTGCTTC. Protein: CSASSLRLAGAVTQCF.

Ten or more counts support this clonotype. This chain links TRBV15 with TRBJ1-5; D not certain. The CDR3 length is 13 residues. The V end lost 5 bases, the J end lost 3 bases, and 8 bases lay between the germline ends. Germline CDR1 LNHNV, CDR2 YYDKDF (reference sequence). The CDR3 nucleotides are TGTGCCACCAGCGGCAGAGACAATCAGCCCCAGCATTTT. This translates into CATSGRDNQPQHF. The whole variable domain, filled in from reference TRBV15 and TRBJ1-5, reads DAMVIQNPRYQVTQFGKPVTLSCSQTLNHNVMYWYQQKSSQAPKLLFHYYDKDFNNEADTPDNFQSRRPNTSFCFLDIRSPGLGDTAMYLCATSGRDNQPQHFGDGTRLSIL.

Worth noting for this clonotype: A much larger clone differs from this one at a single base, so this may be a read error. In this CDR3 the conserved last residue, phenylalanine or tryptophan, is missing, so a read error is likely. The chain recombines TRBV7-2 with TRBJ2-3, with no clear D. Trimming stripped 6 bases from V and 2 bases from J, with 21 bases between. From germline, CDR1 is SGHTA and CDR2 FQGNSA. CDR3 length: 17 residues. Here the CDR3 reads CASRGIGGPYPTDTQYL. The CDR3 DNA is TGTGCCAGCAGGGGAATAGGTGGTCCATACCCCACAGATACGCAGTATCTT.

The table lists this clonotype with many counts. The chain links TRBV7-2 to TRBJ2-3, with D possibly being TRBD1 or TRBD2 (5 bases each). V was pared by 5 bases and J by 0 bases, with 12 bases between. CDR3 length equals 15 residues. From germline, CDR1 is SGHTA and CDR2 FQGNSA. This CDR3 reads CASSARDGSTDTQYF. The CDR3 region has the DNA TGTGCCAGCAGCGCCCGGGACGGTAGCACAGATACGCAGTATTTT.

This clonotype has only a few counts. This chain joins TRBV6-1 and TRBJ2-1; the match to TRBD2 covers 8 bases. Germline V lookup: CDR1 MNHNS, CDR2 SASEGT. V lost 7 bases to trimming and J lost 1 base; unmatched junction nucleotides: 9. The CDR3 covers 16 residues. For the CDR3, the DNA is TGTGCCAGCATACCACGGGCGGGAGGTTCCTACAATGAGCAGTTCTTC. It translates to CASIPRAGGSYNEQFF.

The gene calls are TRBV6-1 and TRBJ1-3; tentatively, D is TRBD1 (5 bases). Germline V lookup: CDR1 MNHNS, CDR2 SASEGT. The CDR3 extends over 16 amino acids. V lost 6 bases to trimming and J lost 0 bases, with 15 bases between them. CDR3 residues: CASRPSEGSSGNTIYF. The CDR3 bases are TGTGCCAGCAGGCCCTCGGAGGGGAGCTCTGGAAACACCATATATTTT.

This clonotype was counted at least ten times. This chain links TRBV28 with TRBJ1-2; tentative D call: TRBD1 (5 bases). The germline V and J ends were trimmed by 6 bases and 8 bases, with 22 bases remaining between them. Germline V CDR1 and CDR2: MDHEN, SYDVKM. The CDR3 length is 15 residues. CDR3 sequence reads: CASRASRAAYEGYTF. In nucleotides, the CDR3 is TGTGCCAGCAGGGCCTCCAGGGCCGCTTATGAGGGCTACACCTTC.

The V gene is TRBV15, the J gene TRBJ1-6; D perhaps matches TRBD1 (6 bases). Trimming removed 3 bases from V and 9 bases from J, with 15 bases in between. This CDR3 is built from 15 residues. The V gene's germline CDR1 is LNHNV and CDR2 YYDKDF (reference sequence). The CDR3 here is CATSRATGSSSPLHF. In DNA form, the CDR3 reads TGTGCCACCAGCAGGGCGACAGGTTCCTCTTCACCCCTCCACTTT. Looking up the rest from reference TRBV15 and TRBJ1-6 gives the full variable domain: DAMVIQNPRYQVTQFGKPVTLSCSQTLNHNVMYWYQQKSSQAPKLLFHYYDKDFNNEADTPDNFQSRRPNTSFCFLDIRSPGLGDTAMYLCATSRATGSSSPLHFGNGTRLTVT.

This clonotype was counted ten times or more. This rearrangement joins TRBV20-1 to TRBJ1-4, with D maybe TRBD1 (5 bases). The CDR3 loop spans 14 amino acids. V shed 1 base and J shed 8 bases, with 14 bases lying between them. Germline CDR1 reads DFQATT; CDR2 reads SNEGSKA (reference sequence). CDR3 sequence reads: CSARVPGKEEKLFF. The CDR3 coding sequence is TGCAGTGCTAGAGTACCAGGGAAGGAAGAAAAACTGTTTTTT.

This clonotype showed up just a few times. The V gene is TRBV4-1, the J gene TRBJ1-1; tentative D call: TRBD1 (5 bases). Germline CDR1 reads MGHRA; CDR2 reads YSYEKL. This CDR3 is built from 17 residues. The V gene lost 0 bases and the J gene lost 1 base, with 15 bases spanning the gap. CDR3 bases: TGCGCCAGCAGCCAAGATAGCTCGTACAGGAGGAACACTGAAGCTTTCTTT. Protein sequence: CASSQDSSYRRNTEAFF.

In this sample, this clonotype turned up many times. The rearrangement joins TRBV7-2 to TRBJ2-1; the D is unclear. The CDR3 runs 14 residues. Trimming cost V 5 bases and J 5 bases, with 13 bases left between them. Per germline, CDR1 SGHTA and CDR2 FQGNSA. CDR3 residues: CASSPVGFNNEQFF. The CDR3 DNA is TGTGCCAGCAGCCCCGTTGGGTTCAACAATGAGCAGTTCTTC.

This clonotype was seen at least ten times. This sequence joins TRBV7-6 and TRBJ2-7; tentatively, D is TRBD1 or TRBD2 (6 bases each). The CDR3 consists of 17 residues. V was trimmed by 2 bases and J by 5 bases, leaving 22 bases between them. CDR1 and CDR2 (germline): SGHVS, FNYEAQ. CDR3 protein: CASSLKGGWGANDEQYF. In DNA, the CDR3 is TGTGCCAGCAGCTTAAAAGGGGGATGGGGGGCGAACGACGAGCAGTACTTC. Filled out from reference TRBV7-6 and TRBJ2-7, the complete variable domain reads GAGVSQSPRYKVTKRGQDVALRCDPISGHVSLYWYRQALGQGPEFLTYFNYEAQQDKSGLPNDRFSAERPEGSISTLTIQRTEQRDSAMYRCASSLKGGWGANDEQYFGPGTRLTVT.

This clonotype was found many times. The chain links TRBV6-2 or TRBV6-3 to TRBJ2-2; 10 positions agree with TRBD1. Germline CDR1 is MNHEY and CDR2 is SVGEGT. The V gene end was trimmed by 4 bases and the J gene end by 4 bases; junction bases not matched to a gene: 15. The CDR3 loop spans 19 amino acids. CDR3 amino acids: CASSSYRDRGRFGTGELFF. The CDR3 DNA follows: TGTGCCAGCAGTTCCTACCGGGACAGGGGAAGGTTTGGCACCGGGGAGCTGTTTTTT.

This clonotype was recorded many times. The chain recombines TRBV12-3 or TRBV12-4 with TRBJ2-6; D is tentatively TRBD1 or TRBD2 (5 bases each). The length of the CDR3 is 16 residues. V gave up 6 bases and J gave up 0 bases, with 12 bases separating them. CDR3 sequence: CASRTSGTSGANVLTF. The CDR3 DNA is TGTGCCAGCAGAACCTCCGGGACCTCTGGGGCCAACGTCCTGACTTTC.

In this sample, this clonotype turned up a few times. This rearrangement joins TRBV29-1 to TRBJ1-2; possible D gene TRBD1, 5 bases. V shed 4 bases and J shed 0 bases, with 12 bases lying between them. The CDR3 is made up of 14 amino acids. In germline, CDR1 is SQVTM, CDR2 ANQGSEA. CDR3 bases: TGCAGCGTTGGACAGCTCAGAGCTAACTATGGCTACACCTTC. The encoded protein is CSVGQLRANYGYTF.

This clonotype was observed many times. The rearrangement uses TRBV20-1 and TRBJ1-4; possible D gene TRBD1, 5 bases. The CDR3 length is 12 residues. The V and J ends lost 0 bases and 10 bases respectively, with 9 bases between them. Germline V lookup: CDR1 DFQATT, CDR2 SNEGSKA (reference sequence). The CDR3 coding sequence is TGCAGTGCTAGAGAGGGTGGGGGAAAACTGTTTTTT. This gives the protein CSAREGGGKLFF.

This clonotype was found many times. The chain employs TRBV6-1 and TRBJ2-7; 7 nucleotides align to TRBD2. Germline values: CDR1 MNHNS, CDR2 SASEGT. The CDR3 length is 13 residues. J gave up 0 bases and V 6 bases, and 2 bases lay outside the gene matches. The DNA of the CDR3 is TGTGCCAGCAGGAGGACTAGCTCCTACGAGCAGTACTTC. Encoded protein: CASRRTSSYEQYF.

This clonotype was observed a few times. The chain has TRBV5-1 and TRBJ2-5; tentatively, D is TRBD1 (6 bases). Trimming removed 4 bases from V and 4 bases from J, with 17 bases in between. CDR1 and CDR2 from the germline V gene are SGHRS and YFSETQ. The CDR3 has 15 residues. CDR3 coding DNA: TGCGCCAGCAGCGGACCCCCAGGGGCCGGAGAGACCCAGTACTTC. Its translation is CASSGPPGAGETQYF.